Each of the 10 T cell receptor beta chains below was sequenced from the same sample in a study of OX40 agonist ivuxolimab in advanced cancers. The method was immunoSEQ multiplex PCR; TCRdb's version includes in-frame clones alone and lacks a portion of them. The table shows 40,000 to 55,000 clones, with 88% occurring only once. This specimen was CD4+ or CD8+ T cells sorted from blood, taken in a trial of the OX40 agonist ivuxolimab. The origin of the receptors is an adult with an advanced solid tumor such as melanoma, head and neck, liver or kidney cancer.

The chain is built from TRBV9 and TRBJ1-1; 7 bases line up with TRBD1. From germline, CDR1 is SGDLS and CDR2 YYNGEE. The length of the CDR3 is 15 residues. The ends lost 3 bases at V and 1 base at J; junction bases unmatched: 6. CDR3 amino acids: CASSAPDRPNTEAFF. The CDR3 DNA sequence: TGTGCCAGCAGCGCCCCGGACAGGCCGAACACTGAAGCTTTCTTT.

V usage is TRBV2 and J usage is TRBJ2-3; TRBD2 matches 8 bases. This CDR3 is built from 14 residues. Trimming cost V 4 bases and J 3 bases; bases outside gene matches: 3. CDR1 is SNHLY, CDR2 FYNNEI, per germline. The CDR3 bases are TGTGCCAGCAGTGTAAGCGGGGGAACAGATACGCAGTATTTT. Its translation: CASSVSGGTDTQYF.

The J gene is TRBJ1-1, the V gene TRBV18; 11 bases map to TRBD1. V lost 3 bases, J lost 4 bases, and 7 bases stayed unmatched. Germline V CDR1 and CDR2: KGHSH, LQKENI. The CDR3 runs to 16 residues. Here the CDR3 DNA reads TGTGCCAGCTCACCCATCGACGGGACAGGGGGCACTGAAGCTTTCTTT. It codes for CASSPIDGTGGTEAFF. Supplemented by reference TRBV18 and TRBJ1-1, the full variable domain reads NAGVMQNPRHLVRRRGQEARLRCSPMKGHSHVYWYRQLPEEGLKFMVYLQKENIIDESGMPKERFSAEFPKEGPSILRIQQVVRGDSAAYFCASSPIDGTGGTEAFFGQGTRLTVV.

The chain combines TRBV10-3 with TRBJ2-7, with 7 bases that match TRBD2. V dropped 5 bases and J dropped 1; count of bases not matched to a gene: 5. There are 14 residues in the CDR3. The germline V gene has CDR1 ENHRY and CDR2 SYGVKD. The CDR3 spells CAISQREGSYEQYF. The CDR3 DNA sequence: TGTGCCATCAGTCAGAGGGAGGGGTCCTACGAGCAGTACTTC.

The CDR3 is CASSGAESGLEELFF. In DNA form, the CDR3 reads TGTGCCAGCAGCGGAGCCGAGTCGGGACTCGAGGAACTGTTTTTT. The V and J genes are TRBV9 and TRBJ1-4; D may be TRBD1 (5 bases). This CDR3 region has 15 residues. Germline V gene lookup returns CDR1 SGDLS and CDR2 YYNGEE. V lost 3 bases and J lost 12, with 21 bases in between.

The gene calls are TRBV7-2 and TRBJ1-2; TRBD1 matches at 12 bases. Germline V gene lookup returns CDR1 SGHTA and CDR2 FQGNSA. This CDR3 is 16 amino acids long. The junction had 9 bases not matched to a gene; V was cut back by 6 bases and J by 4 bases. This CDR3 reads CASSRGTGGISYGYTF. CDR3 in DNA: TGTGCCAGCAGTCGTGGGACAGGGGGCATAAGCTATGGCTACACCTTC.

The rearrangement links TRBV6-1 to TRBJ2-7; TRBD1 matches at 7 bases. CDR1 MNHNS and CDR2 SASEGT come from the germline V gene. V lost 4 bases to trimming and J lost 4 bases; unmatched junction nucleotides: 10. This CDR3 comprises 15 residues. CDR3 loop: CASSASGTAAYEQYF. CDR3 bases: TGTGCCAGCAGTGCTTCCGGGACAGCGGCGTACGAGCAGTACTTC.

The rearrangement links TRBV21-1 to TRBJ2-3. TRBV21-1 is listed as a pseudogene. There are 14 residues in the CDR3. CDR3 residues: CASSNTGGPDTQYF. Here the CDR3 DNA reads TGTGCCAGCAGCAATACTGGGGGACCAGATACGCAGTATTTT.

The chain has TRBV4-2 and TRBJ1-1; D call uncertain. V lost 4 bases and J 10 bases, leaving 25 bases between the germline ends. CDR3 size: 16 residues. CDR1 and CDR2 (germline): LGHNA, YNFKEQ. The CDR3 DNA reads as TGTGCCAGCAGCCCTGACACGGGCGGAATCAGTTGGGGAGCTTTCTTT. Translating it yields CASSPDTGGISWGAFF.

The chain uses TRBV20-1 and TRBJ2-1; D ambiguous. The length of the CDR3 is 11 residues. Germline CDR1 is DFQATT and CDR2 is SNEGSKA (reference sequence). Trimming cost V 3 bases and J 4 bases, with 4 bases left between them. The CDR3 reads CSASGYNEQFF. CDR3 in DNA: TGCAGTGCTAGCGGGTACAATGAGCAGTTCTTC.